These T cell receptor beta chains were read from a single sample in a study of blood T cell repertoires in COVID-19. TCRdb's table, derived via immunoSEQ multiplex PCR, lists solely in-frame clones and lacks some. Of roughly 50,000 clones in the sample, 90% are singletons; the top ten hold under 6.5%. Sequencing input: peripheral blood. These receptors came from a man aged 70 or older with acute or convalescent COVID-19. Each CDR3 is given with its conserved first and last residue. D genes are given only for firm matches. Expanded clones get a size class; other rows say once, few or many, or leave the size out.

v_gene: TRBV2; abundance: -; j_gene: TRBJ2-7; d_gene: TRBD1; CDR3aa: CASSETGAGYEQYF; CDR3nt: TGTGCCAGCAGTGAAACAGGGGCTGGGTACGAGCAGTACTTC
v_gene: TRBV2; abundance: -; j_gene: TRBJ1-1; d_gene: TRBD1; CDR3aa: CASSSSEPGPGQGTNTEAFF; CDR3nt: TGTGCCAGCTCGAGTTCAGAACCGGGACCGGGACAGGGGACGAACACTGAAGCTTTCTTT
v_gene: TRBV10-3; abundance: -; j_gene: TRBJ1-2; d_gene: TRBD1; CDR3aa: CAISGGQATNYGYTF; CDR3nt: TGTGCCATCAGTGGGGGACAGGCCACTAACTATGGCTACACCTTC
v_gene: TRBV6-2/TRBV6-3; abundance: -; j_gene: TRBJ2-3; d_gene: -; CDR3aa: CASSYSVVAEDTQYF; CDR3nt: TGTGCCAGCAGTTACTCAGTGGTAGCGGAAGATACGCAGTATTTT
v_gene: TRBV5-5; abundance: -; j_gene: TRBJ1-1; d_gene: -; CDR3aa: CASSRGGRNTEAFF; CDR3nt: TGTGCCAGCAGCCGTGGGGGCCGTAACACTGAAGCTTTCTTT
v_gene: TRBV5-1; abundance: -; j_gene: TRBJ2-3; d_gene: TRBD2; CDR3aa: CASSLRDYSTDTQYF; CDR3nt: TGCGCCAGCAGCTTACGGGACTACTCGACAGATACGCAGTATTTT
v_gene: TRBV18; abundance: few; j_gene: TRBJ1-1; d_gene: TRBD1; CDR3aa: CASSPDRGLWAEAFF; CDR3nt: TGTGCCAGCTCACCCGACAGGGGCCTTTGGGCTGAAGCTTTCTTT
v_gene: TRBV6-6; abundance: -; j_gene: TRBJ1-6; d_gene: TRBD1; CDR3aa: CASRYKTGGNSPLHF; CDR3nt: TGTGCCAGCAGATACAAGACAGGGGGAAATTCACCCCTCCACTTT
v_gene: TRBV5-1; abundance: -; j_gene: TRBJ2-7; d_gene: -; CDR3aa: CASSFTLAYEQYF; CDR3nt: TGCGCCAGCAGCTTTACACTAGCCTACGAGCAGTACTTC
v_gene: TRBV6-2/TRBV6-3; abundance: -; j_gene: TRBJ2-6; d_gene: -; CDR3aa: CASSSAGQPGANVLTF; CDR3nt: TGTGCCAGCAGCTCCGCCGGACAGCCTGGGGCCAACGTCCTGACTTTC
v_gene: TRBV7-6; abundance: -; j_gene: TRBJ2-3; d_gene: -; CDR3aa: CASSATQGNTDTQYF; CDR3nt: TGTGCCAGCAGCGCGACACAGGGTAACACAGATACGCAGTATTTT